What follows are 20 T cell receptor beta chains derived from one specimen sequenced in a study of response to subunit inactivated influenza vaccine. TCRdb re-derived calls from the RT-PCR reads in MiXCR, one entry per CDR3 protein. The sample has roughly 630,000 distinct CDR3 sequences; less than 15% are singletons. The source material was PBMCs from blood, sampled about 14 days before vaccination. These receptors originate from a middle-aged man who received an inactivated influenza vaccine.

Only a few counts were recorded for this clonotype. The CDR3: CASRSRANDLAKNIQYF. The CDR3 nucleotides are TGTGCCAGCAGAAGCCGGGCTAACGATCTAGCCAAAAACATTCAGTACTTC. The J gene is TRBJ2-4, the V gene TRBV6-1; D uncertain. This CDR3 region has 17 residues. Germline loops: CDR1 MNHNS, CDR2 SASEGT. Trimming pared 6 bases from V and 0 bases from J, leaving 18 bases between.

V usage is TRBV30 and J usage is TRBJ2-3; D ambiguous. Germline CDR1 and CDR2: GTSNPN and SVGIG (reference sequence). CDR3 size: 15 residues. With 5 bases removed from V and 4 bases from J, the gap between germline ends came to 19 bases. The CDR3 protein is CAWATFFGGSDTQYF. For the CDR3, the DNA is TGTGCCTGGGCGACATTCTTCGGTGGGTCAGATACGCAGTATTTT.

This clonotype was recorded at least ten times. This sequence joins TRBV5-1 and TRBJ1-1; D not certain. V lost 0 bases and J lost 6, with 12 bases in between. This CDR3 has 14 residues. Germline V gene data show CDR1 as SGHRS and CDR2 as YFSETQ. The DNA for the CDR3 is TGCGCCAGCAGCTTGGCTCAGCAATCCTCTGAAGCTTTCTTT. Translating it yields CASSLAQQSSEAFF.

The chain carries TRBV9 and TRBJ2-3; TRBD2 aligns across 10 bases. V dropped 3 bases and J dropped 5; count of bases not matched to a gene: 18. This CDR3 region has 19 residues. Germline V gives CDR1 SGDLS, CDR2 YYNGEE. The CDR3 region is CASSDKIGGLAGAGDTQYF. The CDR3 DNA sequence: TGTGCCAGCAGCGATAAAATAGGGGGTCTAGCGGGGGCCGGAGATACGCAGTATTTT.

V is TRBV4-3 and J is TRBJ2-1; weak D call: TRBD2 (6 bases). V lost 1 base and J 0 bases, leaving 22 bases between the germline ends. CDR3 length equals 20 residues. Per the germline V gene, CDR1 is LGHNA and CDR2 is YSLEER. CDR3 loop: CASSQGGIPGVRASYNEQFF. CDR3 bases: TGCGCCAGCAGCCAAGGAGGGATTCCGGGGGTGAGGGCCTCCTACAATGAGCAGTTCTTC.

This clonotype was observed a handful of times. The V and J genes are TRBV2 and TRBJ2-7; TRBD1 aligns across 8 bases. V lost 7 bases and J lost 1; bases outside the gene matches: 9. Germline values: CDR1 SNHLY, CDR2 FYNNEI. This CDR3 comprises 15 residues. CDR3 in amino acids: CASTAGQGRSYEQYF. DNA of the CDR3: TGTGCCAGCACCGCTGGACAGGGAAGGTCCTACGAGCAGTACTTC.

The table lists this clonotype with a few counts. The chain uses TRBV12-3 or TRBV12-4 and TRBJ2-7; 7 bases align to TRBD1. The CDR3 is 14 amino acids. V was clipped by 4 bases and J by 3 bases; unmatched bases: 6. The CDR3 loop reads CASSSSRQGYEQYF. In nucleotides, the CDR3 is TGTGCCAGCAGTTCCTCGAGACAGGGCTACGAGCAGTACTTC.

This clonotype was counted once. J is TRBJ1-5 and V is TRBV10-3, with D perhaps TRBD1 (5 bases). V was trimmed by 8 bases and J by 4 bases, leaving 12 bases between them. This CDR3 has 13 residues. Germline V lookup: CDR1 ENHRY, CDR2 SYGVKD. This chain's CDR3 is CAIAQGANQPQHF. For the CDR3, the DNA is TGTGCCATCGCGCAGGGCGCTAATCAGCCCCAGCATTTT.

This clonotype was recorded at least ten times. V gene TRBV5-1 combines with J gene TRBJ2-3; D possibly corresponds to TRBD2 (7 bases). Trimming stripped 2 bases from V and 2 bases from J, with 15 bases between. From germline, CDR1 is SGHRS and CDR2 YFSETQ. There are 16 residues in the CDR3. The CDR3 DNA reads TGCGCCAGCAGCTTCACTGGGGGGGGCGTCACAGATACGCAGTATTTT. It specifies CASSFTGGGVTDTQYF.

This clonotype showed up just a few times. This sequence joins TRBV29-1 and TRBJ2-3; D tentatively reads TRBD1 or TRBD2 (6 bases each). The germline V gene encodes CDR1 SQVTM and CDR2 ANQGSEA. CDR3 length equals 14 residues. Between the trimmed V and J ends, which lost 7 bases and 0 bases, there was a span of 14 bases. For the CDR3, the DNA is TGCAGCGGGAGGGGACACGGAAGCACAGATACGCAGTATTTT. Encoded protein: CSGRGHGSTDTQYF.

The CDR3 nucleotides read TGTGCCAGCAGTGAAGCCAGAAACACCATATATTTT. Protein sequence: CASSEARNTIYF. The V and J genes are TRBV6-1 and TRBJ1-3; D gene uncertain. V lost 0 bases and J lost 5, with 2 bases in between. The V gene's germline CDR1 is MNHNS and CDR2 SASEGT. The CDR3 totals 12 residues.

The chain has TRBV6-1 and TRBJ2-1; the match to TRBD2 covers 9 bases. The length of the CDR3 is 15 residues. In germline, CDR1 is MNHNS, CDR2 SASEGT. The V gene end was trimmed by 6 bases and the J gene end by 5 bases; junction bases not matched to a gene: 8. Here the CDR3 reads CASSRSSGRNNEQFF. The CDR3 DNA follows: TGTGCCAGCAGCCGTAGTAGCGGGAGAAACAATGAGCAGTTCTTC.

The chain has TRBV10-3 and TRBJ2-1; 8 bases match TRBD1. The ends lost 6 bases at V and 4 bases at J; junction bases unmatched: 14. This CDR3 has 17 residues. The germline CDR1 and CDR2 sequences are ENHRY and SYGVKD. CDR3 coding DNA: TGTGCCATCAGCCCCAAGACAGGGGTGAATGTTTACAATGAGCAGTTCTTC. It codes for CAISPKTGVNVYNEQFF.

V and J are TRBV12-3 or TRBV12-4 and TRBJ2-1; TRBD2 aligns across 11 bases. Trimming removed 8 bases from V and 5 bases from J; junction bases left unmatched: 8. This CDR3 has 15 residues. CDR3 DNA sequence: TGTGCCAGCGGATTAGCGGGGGGGGCGGACAATGAGCAGTTCTTC. Encoded protein: CASGLAGGADNEQFF.

The rearrangement joins TRBV5-4 to TRBJ2-1, with 9 bases lining up with TRBD2. The germline V gene has CDR1 SGHNT and CDR2 YYREEE (reference sequence). CDR3 length: 15 amino acids. V trimming: 4 bases; J trimming: 2 bases; junction bases outside the gene matches: 4. CDR3 sequence reads: CASSTAGGPYNEQFF. In DNA form, the CDR3 reads TGTGCCAGCAGCACGGCGGGAGGGCCCTACAATGAGCAGTTCTTC.

The chain carries TRBV5-5 and TRBJ2-1, with D unclear. This CDR3 has 13 residues. Per germline, CDR1 SGHKS and CDR2 YYEKEE (reference sequence). V was cut by 5 bases and J by 5 bases, with 11 bases left in between. The CDR3 reads CASRLMHDNEQFF. The DNA of the CDR3 is TGTGCCAGCAGATTAATGCACGACAATGAGCAGTTCTTC.

There are a few counts of this clonotype. This chain uses TRBV6-5 with TRBJ2-5, with 9 nucleotides matching TRBD2. Germline V gene lookup returns CDR1 MNHEY and CDR2 SVGAGI. This CDR3 is 17 amino acids long. After removal of 0 bases from V and 1 base from J, the junction contained 6 bases not matched to a gene. CDR3 region: CASSYSASGASQETQYF. CDR3 coding DNA: TGTGCCAGCAGTTACTCGGCTAGCGGGGCCTCCCAAGAGACCCAGTACTTC.

This chain connects TRBV4-1 to TRBJ2-7; D is unclear. The V gene's germline CDR1 is MGHRA and CDR2 YSYEKL. The CDR3 consists of 14 residues. V lost 3 bases and J lost 0, with 9 bases in between. The CDR3 protein is CASSHSYRSYEQYF. The CDR3 DNA is TGCGCCAGCAGCCACTCCTATCGCTCCTACGAGCAGTACTTC.

The chain carries TRBV7-9 and TRBJ1-4, with D perhaps matching TRBD1 (6 bases). The CDR3 is 12 residues long. Trimming took off 5 bases at V and 8 bases at J, with 9 bases between the two ends. Germline V gives CDR1 SEHNR, CDR2 FQNEAQ (reference sequence). CDR3 residues: CASSQGYEKLFF. For the CDR3, the DNA is TGTGCCAGCAGCCAGGGGTACGAAAAACTGTTTTTT.

The rearrangement uses TRBV7-2 and TRBJ2-7; 10 bases line up with TRBD1. The CDR3 runs 14 residues. From germline, CDR1 is SGHTA and CDR2 FQGNSA. V gave up 9 bases and J gave up 2 bases; unmatched junction bases: 7. The CDR3 region has the DNA TGTGCCAGTACATGGACAGGGGGACCCTACGAGCAGTACTTC. It encodes CASTWTGGPYEQYF.